The rows below give T cell receptor beta chains drawn from one sample of a study of Ad26.COV2.S vaccination and SARS-CoV-2 variants. Produced via immunoSEQ multiplex PCR; TCRdb's table is partial and in-frame only. Here the sample spans hundreds of thousands of clones, around 87% being singletons. The sample consisted of peripheral blood, taken in a trial of Ad26.COV2.S vaccine versus placebo. The receptors here all came from a person aged 18-60 years who received the Ad26.COV2.S COVID-19 vaccine or a placebo. Each CDR3 is given with its conserved first and last residue. D genes are given only for firm matches. Not all rows give a size; the values are once, few, many and, for expanded clones, a class.

V gene	clone size	J gene	D gene	CDR3 DNA	CDR3 protein
TRBV4-3	few	TRBJ1-4	TRBD1	TGCGCCAGCAGCCAAGTTGCCACGGGGGACAGGGGGGAAAAACTGTTTTTT	CASSQVATGDRGEKLFF
TRBV5-1	.	TRBJ2-6	.	TGCGCCAGCAGCTTGGATGGGTTAATCGGCTCTGGGGCCAACGTCCTGACTTTC	CASSLDGLIGSGANVLTF
TRBV3-1/TRBV3-2	.	TRBJ1-2	TRBD1	TGTGCCAGCGGCCCACGCCAGCGGACAGGGGATGGCTACACCTTC	CASGPRQRTGDGYTF
TRBV6-5	.	TRBJ2-7	TRBD2	TGTGCCAGCACTAACGGGGGGGCGAGCTCCTACGAGCAGTACTTC	CASTNGGASSYEQYF
TRBV12-5	.	TRBJ1-5	.	TGTGCTAGTGCCGTACAGGGAGGTAGAAATCAGCCCCAGCATTTT	CASAVQGGRNQPQHF
TRBV3-1/TRBV3-2	few	TRBJ1-1	.	TGTGCCAGCAGCCAAAGTGACAGGAACACTGAAGCTTTCTTT	CASSQSDRNTEAFF
TRBV5-1	.	TRBJ2-7	TRBD1	TGCGCCAGCAGCTCCCGACGGGACAGGGGGCCCCACGAGCAGTACTTC	CASSSRRDRGPHEQYF
TRBV6-5	few	TRBJ2-7	.	TGTGCCAGCAGCCCAGTTTCCGGGAGCTCCTACGAGCAGTACTTC	CASSPVSGSSYEQYF
TRBV12-3/TRBV12-4	.	TRBJ1-2	.	TGTGCCAGCAGTTACACTGACTATGGCTACACCTTC	CASSYTDYGYTF
TRBV7-2	.	TRBJ2-1	.	TGTGCCAGCAGCCCTCAACTAGGAGCCCCCTACAATGAGCAGTTCTTC	CASSPQLGAPYNEQFF
TRBV7-2	.	TRBJ2-4	.	TGTGCCAGCAGCTTAGCGAACGAAAACATTCAGTACTTC	CASSLANENIQYF
TRBV12-3/TRBV12-4	.	TRBJ2-7	TRBD2	TGTGCCAGCAGTTTAGCGGGAGGGCCCGGGTACTTC	CASSLAGGPGYF
TRBV19	.	TRBJ2-1	TRBD1	TGTGCCAGTAGTATCGGGACAGGGTGGGGCAATGAGCAGTTCTTC	CASSIGTGWGNEQFF
TRBV5-1	.	TRBJ2-2	TRBD2	TGCGCCAGCAGCCAGGGACTAGCGGGCTTTCGGAACACCGGGGAGCTGTTTTTT	CASSQGLAGFRNTGELFF
TRBV10-3	.	TRBJ2-2	TRBD1	TGTGCCATCAGTGCGAGGACAGGGAACACCGGGGAGCTGTTTTTT	CAISARTGNTGELFF
TRBV28	.	TRBJ2-7	.	TGTGCCAGCAGTTCCGGGGCGGGCTCCTACGAGCAGTACTTC	CASSSGAGSYEQYF